The 9 T cell receptor beta chains given below trace back to one sample, sequenced in a study of T-cell memory formation after mild COVID-19. TCRdb redid the calling of the 5' RACE reads with MiXCR, one entry per CDR3 protein. The sample shows about 270,000 distinct CDR3 sequences, 16% of them seen only once. Sequencing was done on a sample of PBMCs or a T cell subset sorted from them (not recorded which). These receptors were taken from a man between 18 and 35 years old who had mild COVID-19 (a few samples of this study predate the infection). Cell type and time point are not known.

The chain joins TRBV5-1 to TRBJ2-5, with D possibly being TRBD2 (5 bases). V lost 4 bases and J 4 bases, leaving 11 bases between the germline ends. The V gene's germline CDR1 is SGHRS and CDR2 YFSETQ. The CDR3 has 13 residues. Here the CDR3 DNA reads TGCGCCAGCAGCAAACTAGGTGTAGAGACCCAGTACTTC. It codes for CASSKLGVETQYF.

The sample holds many counts of this clonotype. V and J are TRBV14 and TRBJ2-3, with D possibly matching TRBD2 (5 bases). In germline, CDR1 is SGHDN, CDR2 FVKESK. The CDR3 is made up of 13 amino acids. Trimming removed 0 bases from V and 10 bases from J, with 11 bases in between. CDR3 loop: CASSQDWTGSQYF. In nucleotides, the CDR3 is TGTGCCAGCAGCCAAGATTGGACGGGATCGCAGTATTTT.

This clonotype was counted only a few times. This chain links TRBV4-3 with TRBJ2-5; possible D gene TRBD2, 5 bases. Germline V gene data show CDR1 as LGHNA and CDR2 as YSLEER. V was shortened by 4 bases and J by 5 bases, with 14 bases between the two germline ends. The CDR3 runs 14 residues. CDR3 sequence reads: CASSLNGIAETQYF. Here the CDR3 DNA reads TGCGCCAGCAGCCTCAACGGGATCGCTGAGACCCAGTACTTC.

This sequence joins TRBV12-3 or TRBV12-4 and TRBJ2-3; 8 bases match TRBD2. The trim removed 5 bases at V and 4 bases at J, leaving 17 bases unmatched. The CDR3 runs 18 residues. CDR3 sequence reads: CASSRRRGGLTAPDTQYF. The DNA for the CDR3 is TGTGCCAGCAGTCGCCGGCGCGGGGGGCTTACGGCCCCAGATACGCAGTATTTT.

The chain combines TRBV6-1 with TRBJ1-2; D is possibly TRBD1 (5 bases). CDR3 length equals 15 residues. V lost 5 bases to trimming and J lost 7 bases, with 20 bases between them. Germline V CDR1 and CDR2: MNHNS, SASEGT. Written as DNA, the CDR3 is TGTGCCAGCAGTCGTGAGGGGCGAGGTGTTAGTGGCTACACCTTC. Its protein is CASSREGRGVSGYTF.

This clonotype was counted a few times. The chain joins TRBV9 to TRBJ1-6; D gene ambiguous. Germline values: CDR1 SGDLS, CDR2 YYNGEE. The V gene lost 0 bases and the J gene lost 10 bases, with 8 bases spanning the gap. This CDR3 has 13 residues. The CDR3 here is CASSVATSSPLHF. CDR3 DNA sequence: TGTGCCAGCAGCGTAGCGACGAGCTCACCCCTCCACTTT. Looking up the rest from reference TRBV9 and TRBJ1-6 gives the full variable domain: DSGVTQTPKHLITATGQRVTLRCSPRSGDLSVYWYQQSLDQGLQFLIQYYNGEERAKGNILERFSAQQFPDLHSELNLSSLELGDSALYFCASSVATSSPLHFGNGTRLTVT.

This clonotype was seen more than once but under ten times. The genes are TRBV7-3 and TRBJ2-3; D is ambiguous. Trimming shortened V by 4 bases and J by 3 bases, and 11 bases separated the two germline ends. This CDR3 has 14 residues. Per germline, CDR1 SGHTA and CDR2 FQGTGA. CDR3 region: CASSSPGLTDTQYF. DNA for the CDR3: TGTGCCAGCAGCTCGCCCGGGTTGACAGATACGCAGTATTTT. The complete variable domain, with remaining parts taken from reference TRBV7-3 and TRBJ2-3, reads GAGVSQTPSNKVTEKGKYVELRCDPISGHTALYWYRQSLGQGPEFLIYFQGTGAADDSGLPNDRFFAVRPEGSVSTLKIQRTERGDSAVYLCASSSPGLTDTQYFGPGTRLTVL.

This clonotype was detected many times. V and J are TRBV5-1 and TRBJ2-2; tentatively, D is TRBD1 (5 bases). Germline V CDR1 and CDR2: SGHRS, YFSETQ. Trimming removed 4 bases at V and 4 bases at J, with 14 bases between. The CDR3 sequence is 15 residues long. In DNA, the CDR3 is TGCGCCAGCAGCAATCTCGACAGTTCCACCGGGGAGCTGTTTTTT. Encoded protein: CASSNLDSSTGELFF.

The chain recombines TRBV12-3 or TRBV12-4 with TRBJ2-1; 13 nucleotides match TRBD2. J was trimmed by 2 bases and V by 6 bases; bases with no gene match: 10. The CDR3 has 18 residues. The CDR3: CASRKLAGGLGTYNEQFF. CDR3 DNA sequence: TGTGCCAGCAGAAAACTAGCGGGGGGGCTGGGGACCTACAATGAGCAGTTCTTC.